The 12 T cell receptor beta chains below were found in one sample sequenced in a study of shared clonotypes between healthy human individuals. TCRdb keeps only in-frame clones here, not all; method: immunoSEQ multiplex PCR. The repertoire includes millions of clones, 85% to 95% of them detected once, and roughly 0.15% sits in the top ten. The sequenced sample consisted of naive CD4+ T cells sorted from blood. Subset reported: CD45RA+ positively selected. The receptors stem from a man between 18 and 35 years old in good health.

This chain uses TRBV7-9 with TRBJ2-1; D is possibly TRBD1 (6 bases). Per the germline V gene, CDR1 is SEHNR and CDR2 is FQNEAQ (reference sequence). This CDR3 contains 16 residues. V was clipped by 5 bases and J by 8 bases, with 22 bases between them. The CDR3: CASSPNDRLANDEQFF. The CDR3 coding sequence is TGTGCCAGCAGCCCGAACGACAGGCTAGCCAATGATGAGCAGTTCTTC.

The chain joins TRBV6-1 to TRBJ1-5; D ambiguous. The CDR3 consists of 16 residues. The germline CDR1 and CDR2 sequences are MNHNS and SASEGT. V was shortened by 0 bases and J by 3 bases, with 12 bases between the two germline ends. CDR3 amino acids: CASSEAAGSLNQPQHF. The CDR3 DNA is TGTGCCAGCAGTGAAGCCGCGGGATCCCTCAATCAGCCCCAGCATTTT.

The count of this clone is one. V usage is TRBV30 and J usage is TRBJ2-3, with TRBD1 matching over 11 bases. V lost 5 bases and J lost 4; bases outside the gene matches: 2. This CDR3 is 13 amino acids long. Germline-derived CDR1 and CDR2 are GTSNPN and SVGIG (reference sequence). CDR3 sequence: CAWGQGAPDTQYF. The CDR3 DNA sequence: TGTGCCTGGGGACAGGGGGCTCCAGATACGCAGTATTTT.

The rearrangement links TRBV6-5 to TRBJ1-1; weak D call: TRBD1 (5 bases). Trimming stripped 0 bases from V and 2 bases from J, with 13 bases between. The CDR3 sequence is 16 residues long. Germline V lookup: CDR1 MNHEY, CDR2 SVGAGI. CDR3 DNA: TGTGCCAGCAGTTACTCGTGGGGGGTTCTAAACACTGAAGCTTTCTTT. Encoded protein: CASSYSWGVLNTEAFF.

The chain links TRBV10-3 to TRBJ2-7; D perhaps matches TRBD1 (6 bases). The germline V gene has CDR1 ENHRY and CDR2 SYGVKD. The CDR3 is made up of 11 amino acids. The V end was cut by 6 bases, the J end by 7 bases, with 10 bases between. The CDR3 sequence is CAIRSTGEQYF. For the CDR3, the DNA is TGTGCCATCAGATCAACAGGGGAGCAGTACTTC.

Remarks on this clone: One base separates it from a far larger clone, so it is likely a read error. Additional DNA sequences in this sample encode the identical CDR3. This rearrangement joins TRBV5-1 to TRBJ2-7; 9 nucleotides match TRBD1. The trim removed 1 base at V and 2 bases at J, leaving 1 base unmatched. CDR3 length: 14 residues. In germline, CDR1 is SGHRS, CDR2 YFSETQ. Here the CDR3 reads CASSLTGGPYEQYF. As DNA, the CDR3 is TGCGCCAGCAGCTTGACAGGGGGCCCCTACGAGCAGTACTTC.

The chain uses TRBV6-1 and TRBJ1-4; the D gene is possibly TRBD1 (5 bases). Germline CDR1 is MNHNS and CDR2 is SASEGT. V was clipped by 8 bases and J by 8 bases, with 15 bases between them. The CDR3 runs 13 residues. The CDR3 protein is CASGVPYREKLFF. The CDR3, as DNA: TGTGCCAGCGGGGTCCCCTACAGGGAAAAACTGTTTTTT.

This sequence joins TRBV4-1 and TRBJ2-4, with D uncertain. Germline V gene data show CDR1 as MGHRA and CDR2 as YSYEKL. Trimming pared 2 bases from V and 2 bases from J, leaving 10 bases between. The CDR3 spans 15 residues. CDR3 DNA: TGCGCCAGCAGCCAACCCACAGAGACCAAAAACATTCAGTACTTC. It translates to CASSQPTETKNIQYF.

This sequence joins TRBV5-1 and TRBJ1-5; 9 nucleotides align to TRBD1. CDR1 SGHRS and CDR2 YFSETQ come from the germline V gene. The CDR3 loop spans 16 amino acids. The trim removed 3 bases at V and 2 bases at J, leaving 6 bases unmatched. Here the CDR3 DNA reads TGCGCCAGCAGCTCAGAGGGACAGGGTGGCAATCAGCCCCAGCATTTT. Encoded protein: CASSSEGQGGNQPQHF.

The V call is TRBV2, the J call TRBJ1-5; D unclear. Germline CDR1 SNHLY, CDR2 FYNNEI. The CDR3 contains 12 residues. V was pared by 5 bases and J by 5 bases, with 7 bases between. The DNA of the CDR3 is TGTGCCAGCAGTCTTCATGATCAGCCCCAGCATTTT. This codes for CASSLHDQPQHF.

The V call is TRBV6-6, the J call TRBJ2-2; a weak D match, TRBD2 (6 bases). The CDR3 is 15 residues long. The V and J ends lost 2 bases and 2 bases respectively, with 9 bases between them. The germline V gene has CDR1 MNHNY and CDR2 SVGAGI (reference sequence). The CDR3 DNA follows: TGTGCCAGCAGTTACGGGACTTCAAACACCGGGGAGCTGTTTTTT. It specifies CASSYGTSNTGELFF.

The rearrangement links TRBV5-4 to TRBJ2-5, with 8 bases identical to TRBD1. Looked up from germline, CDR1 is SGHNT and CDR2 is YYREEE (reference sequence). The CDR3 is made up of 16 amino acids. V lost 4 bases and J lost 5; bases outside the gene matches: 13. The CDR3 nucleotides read TGTGCCAGCAGCACCCCCCTACGGACAGGGACGGAGACCCAGTACTTC. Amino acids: CASSTPLRTGTETQYF.